The 13 T cell receptor beta chains below come from one sample, sequenced in a study of shared T cell receptors in the human thymus. The protocol was immunoSEQ multiplex PCR, while the TCRdb copy is restricted to in-frame clones and leaves out a portion. This table has about 660,000 clones, approximately 88% appearing once. The data also belong to a second study, concerning human thymus T cells.

The sequencing sample was made of thymocytes. These receptors originate from a boy under two years old with a congenital heart defect.

The chain recombines TRBV28 with TRBJ1-2; TRBD1 matches at 7 bases. This CDR3 has 14 residues. Germline CDR1 and CDR2: MDHEN and SYDVKM. The trim removed 6 bases at V and 2 bases at J, leaving 6 bases unmatched. The CDR3 coding sequence is TGTGCCAGCAGGGAGGGGGCCTTAAACTATGGCTACACCTTC. Amino acids: CASREGALNYGYTF.

The chain links TRBV7-6 to TRBJ1-2; the D gene is possibly TRBD1 (5 bases). Germline CDR1 is SGHVS and CDR2 is FNYEAQ. V was pared by 6 bases and J by 3 bases, with 17 bases between. This CDR3 is 15 amino acids long. CDR3 loop: CASSPLGTNHYGYTF. CDR3 in DNA: TGTGCCAGCAGTCCCCTCGGGACTAACCACTATGGCTACACCTTC.

The rearrangement uses TRBV30 and TRBJ2-3; TRBD2 agrees at 13 bases. Germline CDR1 and CDR2: GTSNPN and SVGIG (reference sequence). The V and J ends lost 3 bases and 9 bases, in that order; junction bases with no gene match: 18. The CDR3 is 18 amino acids. For the CDR3, the DNA is TGTGCCTGGAGGGGACAGATTTTTTCCGGGACTAGCGGGATCACGCAGTATTTT. Its protein is CAWRGQIFSGTSGITQYF.

The chain carries TRBV4-1 and TRBJ2-5, with D possibly TRBD2 on 7 matching bases. The CDR3 spans 17 residues. Trimming left V 1 base short and J 4 bases short, with 19 bases between. CDR1 MGHRA and CDR2 YSYEKL come from the germline V gene. The CDR3 spells CASSQGGGGRFPETQYF. CDR3 coding DNA: TGCGCCAGCAGCCAAGGGGGAGGGGGTCGTTTTCCAGAGACCCAGTACTTC.

The gene calls are TRBV7-9 and TRBJ1-2; D is possibly TRBD1 (5 bases). The CDR3 is 15 amino acids. The germline gives CDR1 SEHNR, CDR2 FQNEAQ (reference sequence). Trimming removed 1 base from V and 5 bases from J, with 14 bases in between. CDR3 coding DNA: TGTGCCAGCAGCTTAGACAGGCCGGTTGGGTATGGCTACACCTTC. This gives the protein CASSLDRPVGYGYTF.

The rearrangement joins TRBV7-8 to TRBJ2-7, with a weak D call TRBD1 (5 bases). The germline CDR1 and CDR2 sequences are SGHVS and FQNEAQ. CDR3 length: 16 amino acids. With 1 base removed from V and 3 bases from J, the gap between germline ends came to 16 bases. CDR3 region: CASSLVTQGWIYEQYF. In DNA, the CDR3 is TGTGCCAGCAGCTTAGTTACCCAGGGTTGGATCTACGAGCAGTACTTC.

The V and J genes are TRBV28 and TRBJ2-3, with D possibly matching TRBD1 (5 bases). The CDR3 contains 13 residues. V lost 4 bases, J lost 4 bases, and 9 bases lay in between. Germline values: CDR1 MDHEN, CDR2 SYDVKM. The CDR3 DNA follows: TGTGCCAGCAGTTCGATGGGGCCAGATACGCAGTATTTT. Translated, it gives CASSSMGPDTQYF.

V is TRBV7-6 and J is TRBJ2-7, with 12 bases lining up with TRBD1. CDR1 SGHVS and CDR2 FNYEAQ come from the germline V gene. Germline trimming cut 2 bases from V and 6 bases from J; bases unmatched to any gene: 8. The CDR3 runs 16 residues. The CDR3: CASSLWARDRGLEQYF. The CDR3 DNA sequence: TGTGCCAGCAGCTTATGGGCTCGGGACAGGGGGCTCGAGCAGTACTTC.

J is TRBJ2-2 and V is TRBV10-1, with 7 bases fitting TRBD1. J lost 2 bases, V lost 5 bases, and 14 bases had no gene match. The CDR3 spans 18 residues. Germline CDR1 reads WNHNN; CDR2 reads SYGVQD (reference sequence). CDR3 nucleotide sequence: TGCGCCAGCAGTCTCCGGGACAGAGAATCGGAAAACACCGGGGAGCTGTTTTTT. Residues: CASSLRDRESENTGELFF.

V is TRBV28 and J is TRBJ2-7, with 10 nucleotides matching TRBD1. The V gene end was trimmed by 4 bases and the J gene end by 2 bases; junction bases not matched to a gene: 5. The V gene's germline CDR1 is MDHEN and CDR2 SYDVKM. CDR3 length equals 15 residues. CDR3 DNA: TGTGCCAGCAGTTCCGCCGGGACAGGGGCCTACGAGCAGTACTTC. Its translation is CASSSAGTGAYEQYF. The full variable domain, completed using reference TRBV28 and TRBJ2-7, is DVKVTQSSRYLVKRTGEKVFLECVQDMDHENMFWYRQDPGLGLRLIYFSYDVKMKEKGDIPEGYSVSREKKERFSLILESASTNQTSMYLCASSSAGTGAYEQYFGPGTRLTVT.

The CDR3 reads CASSRTGRETGELFF. The CDR3 nucleotides read TGTGCCAGCAGCCGGACAGGGCGGGAGACCGGGGAGCTGTTTTTT. The V gene is TRBV14, the J gene TRBJ2-2; TRBD1 might be the D (8 bases). The CDR3 runs to 15 residues. Trimming shortened V by 4 bases and J by 5 bases, and 14 bases separated the two germline ends. Germline loops: CDR1 SGHDN, CDR2 FVKESK.

This clone was observed a few times. The chain carries TRBV6-6 and TRBJ2-7, with a tentative D call TRBD1 (5 bases). Germline V gene data show CDR1 as MNHNY and CDR2 as SVGAGI (reference sequence). The CDR3 covers 13 residues. The V and J ends lost 7 bases and 4 bases respectively, with 14 bases between them. The CDR3 sequence: CASNRGWDYEQYF. DNA for the CDR3: TGTGCCAGCAATAGGGGCTGGGATTACGAGCAGTACTTC.

The chain couples TRBV19 to TRBJ1-5; 7 bases align to TRBD1. The V and J ends lost 1 base and 0 bases, in that order; junction bases with no gene match: 3. Germline V gives CDR1 LNHDA, CDR2 SQIVND (reference sequence). The CDR3 spans 16 residues. This CDR3 is CASSIAGGYSNQPQHF. CDR3 nucleotide sequence: TGTGCCAGTAGTATAGCAGGGGGATATAGCAATCAGCCCCAGCATTTT.